This is a list of T cell receptor beta chains from one sample in a study of CD8+CD57+ T cells in acquired aplastic anemia. TCRdb processed the reads anew with MiXCR; each CDR3 protein has one entry. This sample has about 240,000 distinct CDR3 sequences, with around 43% found just once. Sequences were obtained from sorted CD4+, CD8+, or CD8+CD57+ T cells (not recorded which) from PBMCs. The receptors here all came from a human donor with aplastic anemia. The conserved cysteine and the conserved F or W are not part of the CDR3 here.

v_gene: TRBV15; j_gene: TRBJ2-7; CDR3aa: ATRDSVAYEQY
v_gene: TRBV2; j_gene: TRBJ1-5; CDR3aa: ASSDVGGGSQPQH
v_gene: TRBV2; j_gene: TRBJ1-1; CDR3aa: ASARGQGATEAF
v_gene: TRBV5-1; j_gene: TRBJ2-1; CDR3aa: TSSAEGRGDFYNEQF
v_gene: TRBV6-1; j_gene: TRBJ1-3; CDR3aa: ASSEDSYSGNTIY
v_gene: TRBV7-9; j_gene: TRBJ2-5; CDR3aa: ASSLPRFEAFVSAGGPTQETQY
v_gene: TRBV12-3/TRBV12-4; j_gene: TRBJ2-7; CDR3aa: ASSRGGGRDEQY
v_gene: TRBV7-2; j_gene: TRBJ1-2; CDR3aa: ASSLGYRGGLLLDGYT
v_gene: TRBV7-2; j_gene: TRBJ1-2; CDR3aa: ASSQSTGGASGYT
v_gene: TRBV27; j_gene: TRBJ2-1; CDR3aa: ASGLTGTGDEQF
v_gene: TRBV15; j_gene: TRBJ2-7; CDR3aa: ATSRGTYEQY
v_gene: TRBV12-3/TRBV12-4; j_gene: TRBJ2-1; CDR3aa: ASSSGPSGTYNEQF
v_gene: TRBV2; j_gene: TRBJ2-7; CDR3aa: ASSRTGGYEQY
v_gene: TRBV5-6; j_gene: TRBJ2-2; CDR3aa: ASSRGVLGDTGELF
v_gene: TRBV15; j_gene: TRBJ1-2; CDR3aa: ATSRRGADGYT
v_gene: TRBV4-3; j_gene: TRBJ1-2; CDR3aa: ASSQGTQNYGYT
v_gene: TRBV6-2/TRBV6-3; j_gene: TRBJ1-2; CDR3aa: APPPLRGTHYGYT
v_gene: TRBV7-9; j_gene: TRBJ1-6; CDR3aa: ASSAGTAHNSPLH
v_gene: TRBV7-3; j_gene: TRBJ2-7; CDR3aa: ASSLVASHEQY
v_gene: TRBV7-9; j_gene: TRBJ2-1; CDR3aa: ASSPSGQGADEQF
v_gene: TRBV6-6; j_gene: TRBJ2-7; CDR3aa: ASSYSFGTPYEQY
v_gene: TRBV30; j_gene: TRBJ2-3; CDR3aa: AWSAPPTDTQY
v_gene: TRBV29-1; j_gene: TRBJ2-3; CDR3aa: SVSGLAGVHTQY
v_gene: TRBV10-3; j_gene: TRBJ1-2; CDR3aa: AISLDGNYGYT
v_gene: TRBV13; j_gene: TRBJ1-1; CDR3aa: ASSLARAGTEAF